The subject of this entry is one T cell receptor beta chain. No antigen is known for it. This sample also contains other DNA sequences that code for the same CDR3. The repertoire was sequenced with immunoSEQ multiplex PCR; TCRdb's copy has only in-frame clones and lacks some. The sample includes about 2.2 million clones, 93% of them seen just once. CD8 cells classed as naive were CD45RO-negative and positively selected for CCR7, excluding terminally differentiated effector memory CD45RA+ cells. Trimming took off 1 base at V and 4 bases at J, with 7 bases between the two ends. CDR3 size: 13 residues. From germline, CDR1 is SEHNR and CDR2 FQNEAQ (reference sequence). This entry is derived from a study of shared clonotypes between healthy human individuals. General study findings and limits: Across subsets, estimated richness was generally greater for naive than for memory populations.

The TCR was taken from a man between 18 and 29 years old in good health. Some clones in this sample may be carry-over from other donors' samples. Sequencing used naive CD8+ T cells from PBMCs. The J gene is TRBJ1-1, the V gene TRBV7-9, with no clear D. The CDR3 DNA reads as TGTGCCAGCAGCTTAGGTCTGGGCACTGAAGCTTTCTTT. Protein: CASSLGLGTEAFF.